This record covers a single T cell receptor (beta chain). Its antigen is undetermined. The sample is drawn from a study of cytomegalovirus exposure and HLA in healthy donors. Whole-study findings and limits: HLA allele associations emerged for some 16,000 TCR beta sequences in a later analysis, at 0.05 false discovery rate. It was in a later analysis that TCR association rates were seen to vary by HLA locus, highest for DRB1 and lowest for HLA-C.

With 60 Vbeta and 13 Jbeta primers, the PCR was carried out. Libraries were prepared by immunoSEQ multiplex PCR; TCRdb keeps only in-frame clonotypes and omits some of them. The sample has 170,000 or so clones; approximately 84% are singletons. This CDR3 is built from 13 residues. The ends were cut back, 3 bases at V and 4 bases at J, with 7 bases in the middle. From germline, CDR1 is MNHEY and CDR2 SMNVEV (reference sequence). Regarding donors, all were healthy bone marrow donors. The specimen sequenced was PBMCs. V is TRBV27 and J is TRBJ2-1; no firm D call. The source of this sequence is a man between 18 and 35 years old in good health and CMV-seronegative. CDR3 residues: CASSFFSYNEQFF. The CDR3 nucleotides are TGTGCCAGCAGTTTTTTCAGTTACAATGAGCAGTTCTTC.